This T cell receptor (beta chain) was captured in a study of CD8 T cells in ankylosing spondylitis. The CDR3 totals 14 residues. V lost 4 bases to trimming and J lost 5 bases, with 11 bases between them. Preparation of TCR beta libraries was done by quantitative 5'-RACE with molecular barcodes. MiXCR was run by TCRdb on the 5' RACE reads, yielding one entry per CDR3 protein. The top ten clones hold around 0.51% of a sample with about 840,000 distinct CDR3 sequences, 12% of them seen once. Notes on the study in general: Disease-linked clones reportedly showed significant enrichment in matched ankylosing spondylitis synovial fluid. Ankylosing spondylitis blood seemed to carry a telltale TCR beta motif made of about 8 highly homologous variants.

The table lists this clonotype with many counts. Antigen unknown. The rearrangement joins TRBV12-3 or TRBV12-4 to TRBJ1-4, with D unresolved. The TCR sequence derives from a male donor with ankylosing spondylitis. The sequenced sample was blood, either unsorted or a sorted T cell fraction (not recorded which). As DNA, the CDR3 is TGTGCCAGCAGTTCCCTAGCACTGAATGAAAAACTGTTTTTT. Amino acid sequence: CASSSLALNEKLFF.